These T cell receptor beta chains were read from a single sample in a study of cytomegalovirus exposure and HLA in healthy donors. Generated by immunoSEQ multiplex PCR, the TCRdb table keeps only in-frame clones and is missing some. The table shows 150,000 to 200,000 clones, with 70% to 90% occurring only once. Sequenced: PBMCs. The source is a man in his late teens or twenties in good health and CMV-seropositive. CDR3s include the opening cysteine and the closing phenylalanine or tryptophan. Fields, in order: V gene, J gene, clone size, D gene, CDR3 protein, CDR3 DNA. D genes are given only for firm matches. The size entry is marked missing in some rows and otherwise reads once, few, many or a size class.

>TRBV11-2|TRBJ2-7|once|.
CASSLPGYEQYF
TGTGCCAGCAGCCTCCCGGGGTACGAGCAGTACTTC
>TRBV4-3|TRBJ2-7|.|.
CASSQVRQASYEQYF
TGCGCCAGCAGCCAAGTTCGACAGGCTTCCTACGAGCAGTACTTC
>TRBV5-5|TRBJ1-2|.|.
CASSLVAAGVGYTF
TGTGCCAGCAGCTTGGTTGCGGCAGGGGTAGGCTACACCTTC
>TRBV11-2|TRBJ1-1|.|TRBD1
CASSLGDSLNTEAFF
TGTGCCAGCAGCTTAGGGGACAGCTTGAACACTGAAGCTTTCTTT
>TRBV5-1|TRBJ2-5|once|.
CASSVRETQYF
TGCGCCAGCAGCGTTCGAGAGACCCAGTACTTC
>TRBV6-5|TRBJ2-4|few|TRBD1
CASSFDRVGDIQYF
TGTGCCAGCAGCTTCGACAGGGTCGGGGACATTCAGTACTTC
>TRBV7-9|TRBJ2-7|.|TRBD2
CSSSSGGLAGESYEQYF
TGTTCCAGCAGCTCGGGGGGACTAGCGGGGGAGTCCTACGAGCAGTACTTC
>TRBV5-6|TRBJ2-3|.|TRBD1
CASSSVVPGGPSDTQYF
TGTGCCAGCAGCTCAGTCGTCCCAGGGGGCCCTTCAGATACGCAGTATTTT
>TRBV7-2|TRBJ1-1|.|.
CASSLEGMNTEAFF
TGTGCCAGCAGCTTAGAGGGGATGAACACTGAAGCTTTCTTT
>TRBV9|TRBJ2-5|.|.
CASSESSPGFGETQYF
TGTGCCAGCAGCGAAAGCTCACCGGGGTTTGGTGAGACCCAGTACTTC
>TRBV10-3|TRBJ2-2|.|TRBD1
CAISVDRGIIGELFF
TGTGCCATCAGTGTGGACAGGGGGATCATCGGGGAGCTGTTTTTT
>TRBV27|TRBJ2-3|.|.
CASSLGVSGTSTDTQYF
TGTGCCAGCAGTTTAGGGGTATCCGGGACTAGCACAGATACGCAGTATTTT
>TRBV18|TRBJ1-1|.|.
CASSPQTAPNTEAFF
TGTGCCAGCTCACCGCAGACAGCCCCGAACACTGAAGCTTTCTTT